This TCR beta chain was observed in a study of patients and donors after allogeneic stem cell transplantation. This clonotype appeared a few times. With 2 bases removed from V and 0 bases from J, the gap between germline ends came to 14 bases. CDR1 and CDR2 (germline): SGDLS, YYNGEE. This CDR3 has 16 amino acids. TCRdb re-analysed the RT-PCR reads in MiXCR, keeping a single row per CDR3 protein. The data hold roughly 940,000 distinct CDR3 sequences, with about a sixth observed a single time. Sequencing was performed on blood, either unsorted or a sorted T cell fraction (not recorded which). The receptor comes from a human donor who was either an allogeneic HSCT recipient or a stem cell or donor lymphocyte infusion donor (not recorded which). It is not recorded whose cells these are; they may come from a transplant donor. The chain carries TRBV9 and TRBJ1-2; D not certain. CDR3 loop: CASSVPSDGSNYGYTF. DNA for the CDR3: TGTGCCAGCAGCGTCCCATCGGACGGCTCTAACTATGGCTACACCTTC.